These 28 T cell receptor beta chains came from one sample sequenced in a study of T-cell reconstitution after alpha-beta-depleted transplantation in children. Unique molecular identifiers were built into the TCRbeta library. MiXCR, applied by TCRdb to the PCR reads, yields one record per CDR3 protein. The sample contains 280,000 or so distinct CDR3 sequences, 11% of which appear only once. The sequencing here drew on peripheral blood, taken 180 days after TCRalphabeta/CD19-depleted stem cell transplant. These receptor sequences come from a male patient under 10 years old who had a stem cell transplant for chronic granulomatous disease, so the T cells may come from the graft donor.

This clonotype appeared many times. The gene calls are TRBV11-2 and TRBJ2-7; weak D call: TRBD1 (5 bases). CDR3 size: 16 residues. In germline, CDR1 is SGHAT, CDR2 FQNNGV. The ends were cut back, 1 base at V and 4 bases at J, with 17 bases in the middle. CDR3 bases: TGTGCCAGCAGCTTAGCCTGGGGCGGCAACTTGTACGAGCAGTACTTC. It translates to CASSLAWGGNLYEQYF. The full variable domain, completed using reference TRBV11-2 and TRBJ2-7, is EAGVAQSPRYKIIEKRQSVAFWCNPISGHATLYWYQQILGQGPKLLIQFQNNGVVDDSQLPKDRFSAERLKGVDSTLKIQPAKLEDSAVYLCASSLAWGGNLYEQYFGPGTRLTVT.

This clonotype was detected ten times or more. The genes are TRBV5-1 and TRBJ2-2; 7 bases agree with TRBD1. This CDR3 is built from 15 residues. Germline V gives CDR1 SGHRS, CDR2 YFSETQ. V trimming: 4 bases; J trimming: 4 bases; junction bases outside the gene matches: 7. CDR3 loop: CASSPRQGGTGELFF. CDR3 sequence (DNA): TGCGCCAGCAGCCCCCGACAGGGTGGCACCGGGGAGCTGTTTTTT.

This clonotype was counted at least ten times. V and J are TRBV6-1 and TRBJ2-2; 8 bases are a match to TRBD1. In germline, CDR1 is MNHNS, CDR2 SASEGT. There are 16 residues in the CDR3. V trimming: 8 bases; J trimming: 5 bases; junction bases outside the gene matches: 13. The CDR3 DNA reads TGTGCCAGCCGCCCCCGTAGGACAGGGTTAACCGGGGAGCTGTTTTTT. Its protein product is CASRPRRTGLTGELFF.

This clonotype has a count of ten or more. The CDR3 region has the DNA TGTGCCACCAGCATACCTCCAACTAGCGGGGGCCAAGAGACCCAGTACTTC. This sequence encodes CATSIPPTSGGQETQYF. The J gene is TRBJ2-5, the V gene TRBV15, with 11 bases identical to TRBD2. The CDR3 spans 17 residues. Germline loops: CDR1 LNHNV, CDR2 YYDKDF (reference sequence). The V gene end was trimmed by 4 bases and the J gene end by 1 base; junction bases not matched to a gene: 8.

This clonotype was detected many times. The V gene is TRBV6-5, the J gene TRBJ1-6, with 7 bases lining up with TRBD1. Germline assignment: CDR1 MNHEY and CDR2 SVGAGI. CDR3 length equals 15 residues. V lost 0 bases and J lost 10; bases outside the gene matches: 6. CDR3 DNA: TGTGCCAGCAGTTACTCGAACAGGGGAGGGTCACCCCTCCACTTT. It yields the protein CASSYSNRGGSPLHF.

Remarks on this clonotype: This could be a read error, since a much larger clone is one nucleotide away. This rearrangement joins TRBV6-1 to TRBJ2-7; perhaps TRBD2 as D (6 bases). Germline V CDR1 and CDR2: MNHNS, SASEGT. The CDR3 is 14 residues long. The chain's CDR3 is CASRAGSGYYEPYF. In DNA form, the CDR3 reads TGTGCCAGCAGGGCCGGCAGCGGGTACTACGAGCCGTACTTC.

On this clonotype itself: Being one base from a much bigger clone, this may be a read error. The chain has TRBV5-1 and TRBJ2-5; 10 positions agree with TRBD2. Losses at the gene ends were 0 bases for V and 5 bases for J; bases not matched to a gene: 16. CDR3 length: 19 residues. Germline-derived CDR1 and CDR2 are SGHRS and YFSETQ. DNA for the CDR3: TGCGCCAGCAGCTTGGCCGGTTTGTCGCTCAGAGCGGGAGGGGAGACCCAGTACTTC. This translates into CASSLAGLSLRAGGETQYF.

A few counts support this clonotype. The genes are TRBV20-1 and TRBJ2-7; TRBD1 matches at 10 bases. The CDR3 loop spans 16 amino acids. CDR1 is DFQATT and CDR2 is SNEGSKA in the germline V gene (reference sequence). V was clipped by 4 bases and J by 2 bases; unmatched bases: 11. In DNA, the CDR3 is TGCAGTGCTATCAACAACCGGGACAGGGGTCCCTACGAGCAGTACTTC. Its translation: CSAINNRDRGPYEQYF.

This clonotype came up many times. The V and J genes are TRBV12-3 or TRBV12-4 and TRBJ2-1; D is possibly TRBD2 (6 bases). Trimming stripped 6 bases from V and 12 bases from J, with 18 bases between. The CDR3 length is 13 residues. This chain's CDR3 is CASSPSGVNRQFF. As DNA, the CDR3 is TGTGCCAGCAGCCCCTCGGGGGTAAATAGGCAGTTCTTC.

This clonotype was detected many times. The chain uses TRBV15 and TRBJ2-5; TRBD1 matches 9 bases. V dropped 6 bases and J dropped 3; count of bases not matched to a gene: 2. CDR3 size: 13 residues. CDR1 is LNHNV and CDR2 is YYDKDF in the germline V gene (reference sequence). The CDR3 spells CATRGQGEETQYF. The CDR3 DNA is TGTGCCACCAGGGGACAGGGCGAAGAGACCCAGTACTTC.

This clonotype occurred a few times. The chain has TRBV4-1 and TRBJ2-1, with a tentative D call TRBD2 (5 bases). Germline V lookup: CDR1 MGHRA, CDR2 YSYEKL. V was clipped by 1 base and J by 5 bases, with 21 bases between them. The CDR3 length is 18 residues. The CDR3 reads CASSQGPGNTLLDNEQFF. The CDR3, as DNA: TGCGCCAGCAGCCAAGGGCCGGGGAATACACTCCTTGACAATGAGCAGTTCTTC.

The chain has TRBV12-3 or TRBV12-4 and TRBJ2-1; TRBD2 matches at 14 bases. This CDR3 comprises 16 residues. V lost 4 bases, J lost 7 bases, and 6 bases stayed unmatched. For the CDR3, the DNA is TGTGCCAGCAGTTGGTCCGGGACTAGCGGGAGAAATGAGCAGTTCTTC. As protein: CASSWSGTSGRNEQFF.

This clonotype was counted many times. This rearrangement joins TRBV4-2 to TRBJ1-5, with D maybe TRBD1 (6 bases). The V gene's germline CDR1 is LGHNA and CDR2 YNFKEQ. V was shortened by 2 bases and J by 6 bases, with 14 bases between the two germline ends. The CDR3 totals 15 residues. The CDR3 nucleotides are TGTGCCAGCAGCCAATTACTGGGGGGCGGTCAGCCCCAGCATTTT. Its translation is CASSQLLGGGQPQHF.

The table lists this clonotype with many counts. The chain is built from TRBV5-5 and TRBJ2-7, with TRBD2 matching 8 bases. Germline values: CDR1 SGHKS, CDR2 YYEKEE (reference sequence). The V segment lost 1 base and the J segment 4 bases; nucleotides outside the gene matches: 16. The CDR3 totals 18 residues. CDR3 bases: TGTGCCAGCAGCTTGCGCGAGCGGGAGACCCAATTCATATACGAGCAGTACTTC. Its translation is CASSLRERETQFIYEQYF.

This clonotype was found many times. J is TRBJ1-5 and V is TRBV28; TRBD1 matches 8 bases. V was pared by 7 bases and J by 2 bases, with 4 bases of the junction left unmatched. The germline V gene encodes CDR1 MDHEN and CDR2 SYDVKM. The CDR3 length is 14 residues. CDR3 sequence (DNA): TGTGCCAGCATCACAGGGGGTGGCAATCAGCCCCAGCATTTT. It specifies CASITGGGNQPQHF.

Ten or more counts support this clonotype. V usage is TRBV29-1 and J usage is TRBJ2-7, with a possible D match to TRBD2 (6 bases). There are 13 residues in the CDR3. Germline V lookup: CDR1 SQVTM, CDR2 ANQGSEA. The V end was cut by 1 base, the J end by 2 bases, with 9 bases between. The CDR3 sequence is CSVEGDSPYEQYF. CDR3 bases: TGCAGCGTTGAAGGGGACTCCCCCTACGAGCAGTACTTC.

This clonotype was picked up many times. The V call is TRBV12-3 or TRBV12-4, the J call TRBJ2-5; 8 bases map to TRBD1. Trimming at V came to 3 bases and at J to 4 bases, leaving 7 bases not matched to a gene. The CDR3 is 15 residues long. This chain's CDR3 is CASSFGRGRVETQYF. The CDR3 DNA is TGTGCCAGCAGTTTTGGCAGGGGGCGCGTAGAGACCCAGTACTTC.

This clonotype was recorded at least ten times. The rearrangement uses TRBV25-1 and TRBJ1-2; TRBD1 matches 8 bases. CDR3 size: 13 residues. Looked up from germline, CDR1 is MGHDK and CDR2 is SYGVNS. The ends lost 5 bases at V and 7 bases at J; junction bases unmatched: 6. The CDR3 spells CASSTQGAFGYTF. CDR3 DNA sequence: TGTGCCAGCAGTACCCAGGGGGCCTTTGGCTACACCTTC.

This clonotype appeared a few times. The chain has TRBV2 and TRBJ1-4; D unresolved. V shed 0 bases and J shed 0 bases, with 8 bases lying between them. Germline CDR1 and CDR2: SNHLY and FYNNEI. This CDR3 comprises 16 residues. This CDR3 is CASSEAGAATNEKLFF. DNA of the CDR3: TGTGCCAGCAGTGAAGCGGGAGCGGCAACTAATGAAAAACTGTTTTTT.

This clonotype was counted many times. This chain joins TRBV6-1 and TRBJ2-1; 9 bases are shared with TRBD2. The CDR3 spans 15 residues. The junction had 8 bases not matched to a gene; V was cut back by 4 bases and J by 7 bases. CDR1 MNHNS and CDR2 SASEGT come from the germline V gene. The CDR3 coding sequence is TGTGCCAGCAGTGTGAATGTAGCGGGGGTTAATGAGCAGTTCTTC. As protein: CASSVNVAGVNEQFF.

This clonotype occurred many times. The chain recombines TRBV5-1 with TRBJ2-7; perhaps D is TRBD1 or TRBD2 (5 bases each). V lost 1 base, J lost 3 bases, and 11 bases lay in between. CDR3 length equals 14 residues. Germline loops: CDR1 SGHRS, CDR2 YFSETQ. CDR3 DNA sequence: TGCGCCAGCAGCTTGTCCCCAGGGAGCTACGAGCAGTACTTC. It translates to CASSLSPGSYEQYF. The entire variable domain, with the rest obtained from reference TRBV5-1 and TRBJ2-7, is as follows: KAGVTQTPRYLIKTRGQQVTLSCSPISGHRSVSWYQQTPGQGLQFLFEYFSETQRNKGNFPGRFSGRQFSNSRSEMNVSTLELGDSALYLCASSLSPGSYEQYFGPGTRLTVT.

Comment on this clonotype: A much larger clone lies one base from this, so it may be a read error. CDR3 sequence reads: CASSPPQYYELYF. Here the CDR3 DNA reads TGTGCCAGCTCACCACCACAGTACTACGAGCTGTACTTC. This rearrangement joins TRBV18 to TRBJ2-7; D unclear. The CDR3 runs 13 residues. Looked up from germline, CDR1 is KGHSH and CDR2 is LQKENI.

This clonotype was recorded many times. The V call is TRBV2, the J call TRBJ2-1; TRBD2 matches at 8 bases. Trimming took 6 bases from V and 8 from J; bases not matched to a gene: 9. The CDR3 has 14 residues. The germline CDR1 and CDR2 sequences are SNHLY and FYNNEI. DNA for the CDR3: TGTGCCAGCAGCTTCGGGACTAGTCCCGATGAGCAGTTCTTC. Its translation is CASSFGTSPDEQFF.

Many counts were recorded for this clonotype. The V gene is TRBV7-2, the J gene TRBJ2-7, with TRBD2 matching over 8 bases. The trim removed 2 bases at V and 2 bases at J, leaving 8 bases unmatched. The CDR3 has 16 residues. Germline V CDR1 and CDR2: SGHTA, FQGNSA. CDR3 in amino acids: CASSLLPSGSTYEQYF. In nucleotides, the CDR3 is TGTGCCAGCAGCTTATTGCCCAGCGGGAGTACCTACGAGCAGTACTTC.

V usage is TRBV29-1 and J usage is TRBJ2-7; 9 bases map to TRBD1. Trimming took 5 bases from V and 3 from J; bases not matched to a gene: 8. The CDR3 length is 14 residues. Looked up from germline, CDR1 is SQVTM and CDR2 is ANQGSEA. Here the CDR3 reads CSVSGQGLLYEQYF. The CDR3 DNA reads TGCAGCGTTTCGGGACAGGGACTACTCTACGAGCAGTACTTC.

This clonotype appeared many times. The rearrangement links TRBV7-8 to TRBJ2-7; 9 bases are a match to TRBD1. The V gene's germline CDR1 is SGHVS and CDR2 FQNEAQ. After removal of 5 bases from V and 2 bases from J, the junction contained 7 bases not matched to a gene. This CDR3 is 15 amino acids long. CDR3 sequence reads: CASSLRDRVPYEQYF. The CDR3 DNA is TGTGCCAGCAGCCTCCGGGACAGGGTTCCCTACGAGCAGTACTTC.

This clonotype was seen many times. This CDR3 is CASSLERVGDTQYF. The CDR3 DNA follows: TGTGCCAGCAGTTTAGAAAGGGTTGGCGATACGCAGTATTTT. The rearrangement uses TRBV12-3 or TRBV12-4 and TRBJ2-3; the D is unclear. The CDR3 extends over 14 amino acids. With 1 base removed from V and 6 bases from J, the gap between germline ends came to 11 bases.

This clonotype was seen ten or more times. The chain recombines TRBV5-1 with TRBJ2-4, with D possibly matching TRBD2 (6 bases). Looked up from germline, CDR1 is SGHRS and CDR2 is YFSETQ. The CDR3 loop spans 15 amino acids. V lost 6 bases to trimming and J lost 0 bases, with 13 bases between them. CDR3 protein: CASTPGDLAKNIQYF. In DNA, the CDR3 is TGCGCCAGCACCCCGGGGGATTTAGCCAAAAACATTCAGTACTTC.